The next 14 T cell receptor beta chains were all read from a single sample in a study of T cells after yellow fever vaccination. Via MiXCR, TCRdb re-called the 5' RACE reads, giving one row per CDR3 protein. The table records 100,000 to 150,000 distinct CDR3 sequences, 13% to 15% of them present only once. Sequences were derived from CD8+ T cells sorted from PBMCs, sampled 5 days after the yellow fever booster vaccination. The receptors originated from a man in his late teens or twenties who received the YFV17D yellow fever vaccine.

The chain uses TRBV12-3 or TRBV12-4 and TRBJ1-2, with D possibly TRBD1 on 5 matching bases. Trimming removed 3 bases from V and 6 bases from J, with 17 bases in between. The CDR3 consists of 15 residues. CDR3 region: CASSLSTAGRDGYTF. CDR3 nucleotides: TGTGCCAGCAGTTTGAGCACGGCGGGGCGGGATGGCTACACCTTC.

Only a few counts were recorded for this clonotype. The chain joins TRBV29-1 to TRBJ1-1; D gene ambiguous. The CDR3 is 12 amino acids. Germline CDR1 reads SQVTM; CDR2 reads ANQGSEA. Trimming left V 4 bases short and J 2 bases short, with 8 bases between. The DNA of the CDR3 is TGCAGCGTTGGGACCCCTAACACTGAAGCTTTCTTT. It codes for CSVGTPNTEAFF.

The chain links TRBV9 to TRBJ2-3; TRBD2 matches 9 bases. The germline CDR1 and CDR2 sequences are SGDLS and YYNGEE. V shed 3 bases, J shed 3 bases, and the junction held 8 bases outside the gene matches. The CDR3 has 16 amino acids. The CDR3: CASSASLAGLTDTQYF. The CDR3 bases are TGTGCCAGCAGCGCCTCGCTAGCGGGGCTAACAGATACGCAGTATTTT.

The CDR3: CASSLLQGGGYTF. The CDR3 nucleotides are TGTGCCAGCAGCTTGTTACAGGGGGGTGGCTACACCTTC. The chain combines TRBV7-6 with TRBJ1-2, with TRBD1 identical over 8 bases. CDR3 length: 13 residues. Germline V gives CDR1 SGHVS, CDR2 FNYEAQ. V trimming: 3 bases; J trimming: 7 bases; junction bases outside the gene matches: 4. The whole variable domain, filled in from reference TRBV7-6 and TRBJ1-2, reads GAGVSQSPRYKVTKRGQDVALRCDPISGHVSLYWYRQALGQGPEFLTYFNYEAQQDKSGLPNDRFSAERPEGSISTLTIQRTEQRDSAMYRCASSLLQGGGYTFGSGTRLTVV.

The sample holds many counts of this clonotype. The CDR3 spells CASSVAGYQPQHF. The CDR3 bases are TGTGCCAGCAGCGTAGCAGGGTATCAGCCCCAGCATTTT. This rearrangement joins TRBV9 to TRBJ1-5; D is perhaps TRBD1 (5 bases). The CDR3 is 13 amino acids. Germline V CDR1 and CDR2: SGDLS, YYNGEE. Trimming stripped 0 bases from V and 5 bases from J, with 6 bases between. The variable domain in full, completed from reference TRBV9 and TRBJ1-5, reads DSGVTQTPKHLITATGQRVTLRCSPRSGDLSVYWYQQSLDQGLQFLIQYYNGEERAKGNILERFSAQQFPDLHSELNLSSLELGDSALYFCASSVAGYQPQHFGDGTRLSIL.

This clonotype was seen a handful of times. The chain employs TRBV4-1 and TRBJ2-2; D unclear. This CDR3 contains 14 residues. Trimming took 1 base from V and 5 from J, leaving 8 bases between them. The germline V gene encodes CDR1 MGHRA and CDR2 YSYEKL. The CDR3 DNA reads TGCGCCAGCAGCCAAGGGCCAGATACCGGGGAGCTGTTTTTT. Amino acids: CASSQGPDTGELFF.

This clonotype was seen only a few times. The V gene is TRBV6-6, the J gene TRBJ1-5; a weak D match, TRBD1 (6 bases). The CDR3 has 16 residues. Trimming took 7 bases from V and 1 from J, leaving 17 bases between them. Germline-derived CDR1 and CDR2 are MNHNY and SVGAGI (reference sequence). The CDR3 nucleotides are TGTGCCAGCACCCGAGAGGGGGGCTTCAGCAATCAGCCCCAGCATTTT. Translation: CASTREGGFSNQPQHF.

V gene TRBV6-4 combines with J gene TRBJ2-2, with D perhaps assigned TRBD1 or TRBD2 (5 bases each). CDR3 size: 17 residues. Germline assignment: CDR1 MRHNA and CDR2 SNTAGT. V lost 2 bases to trimming and J lost 4 bases, with 17 bases between them. The CDR3 reads CASSDEDPRGPTGELFF. The CDR3 DNA is TGTGCCAGCAGTGACGAGGACCCCCGGGGCCCCACCGGGGAGCTGTTTTTT.

V and J are TRBV27 and TRBJ1-5, with D uncertain. The CDR3 runs to 16 residues. CDR1 is MNHEY, CDR2 SMNVEV, per germline (reference sequence). Trimming pared 3 bases from V and 0 bases from J, leaving 12 bases between. The CDR3 nucleotides read TGTGCCAGCAGTTTTTCAATCGGTTATAGCAATCAGCCCCAGCATTTT. This gives the protein CASSFSIGYSNQPQHF.

This clonotype was counted between two and nine times. The chain has TRBV4-2 and TRBJ1-3; a weak D match, TRBD1 (5 bases). The CDR3 totals 16 residues. The ends were cut back, 1 base at V and 3 bases at J, with 13 bases in the middle. The germline CDR1 and CDR2 sequences are LGHNA and YNFKEQ. As DNA, the CDR3 is TGTGCCAGCAGCCAAGGGGGACTATTATATGGAAACACCATATATTTT. Protein product: CASSQGGLLYGNTIYF.

CDR3 DNA: TGCGCCAGCAGCTTCCGGGCGAACACTGAAGCTTTCTTT. Encoded protein: CASSFRANTEAFF. The gene calls are TRBV5-1 and TRBJ1-1; D uncertain. The V end was cut by 2 bases, the J end by 1 base, with 6 bases between. This CDR3 is built from 13 residues. Germline V gene sequence: CDR1 SGHRS, CDR2 YFSETQ.

V usage is TRBV10-3 and J usage is TRBJ2-3; D may be TRBD2 (7 bases). This CDR3 region has 18 residues. Germline V gene sequence: CDR1 ENHRY, CDR2 SYGVKD. V lost 0 bases, J lost 0 bases, and 16 bases lay in between. The CDR3 spells CAISESSYGGASTDTQYF. CDR3 bases: TGTGCCATCAGTGAGTCCTCATATGGGGGGGCCAGCACAGATACGCAGTATTTT.

This clonotype showed up just a few times. The rearrangement joins TRBV3-1 to TRBJ2-5; D may be TRBD1 or TRBD2 (5 bases each). The CDR3 extends over 16 amino acids. The germline V gene has CDR1 LGHDT and CDR2 YNNKEL (reference sequence). V was clipped by 1 base and J by 5 bases, with 17 bases between them. CDR3 DNA sequence: TGTGCCAGCAGCCAAGCCAGGGCGGGTCGGAGGGAGACCCAGTACTTC. Translation gives CASSQARAGRRETQYF.

This clonotype was seen only a few times. The chain employs TRBV4-3 and TRBJ2-1; the D is unclear. The CDR3 has 16 residues. V lost 1 base to trimming and J lost 7 bases, with 17 bases between them. Germline V CDR1 and CDR2: LGHNA, YSLEER. The chain's CDR3 is CASSQGFGRSANEQFF. Here the CDR3 DNA reads TGCGCCAGCAGCCAAGGGTTCGGACGGAGTGCAAATGAGCAGTTCTTC.